One sample yielded the 20 T cell receptor beta chains listed below, sequenced in a study of control samples from healthy donors and cancer patients. Sequencing used immunoSEQ multiplex PCR; TCRdb keeps in-frame clones, though not all of them. This table has some 150,000 clones, around 93% appearing once. The sample comprised blood. These receptors were collected from a woman in her sixties in good health.

This clone was detected only once. CDR3 in amino acids: CASSPRTEGFYGYTF. In nucleotides, the CDR3 is TGTGCCAGCAGCCCCCGGACAGAGGGCTTTTATGGCTACACCTTC. This rearrangement joins TRBV7-2 to TRBJ1-2, with D maybe TRBD1 (6 bases). The CDR3 runs to 15 residues. Germline CDR1 reads SGHTA; CDR2 reads FQGNSA. V was shortened by 5 bases and J by 5 bases, with 18 bases between the two germline ends. Full variable domain (remainder filled in from reference TRBV7-2 and TRBJ1-2): GAGVSQSPSNKVTEKGKDVELRCDPISGHTALYWYRQSLGQGLEFLIYFQGNSAPDKSGLPSDRFSAERTGGSVSTLTIQRTQQEDSAVYLCASSPRTEGFYGYTFGSGTRLTVV.

This clone was detected only once. The chain is built from TRBV19 and TRBJ1-6, with 7 positions matching TRBD1. The CDR3 sequence is 17 residues long. V dropped 4 bases and J dropped 0; count of bases not matched to a gene: 6. Germline values: CDR1 LNHDA, CDR2 SQIVND (reference sequence). CDR3 nucleotides: TGTGCCAGTAGTAGTCCGACAGGGAGCTCCTATAATTCACCCCTCCACTTT. It specifies CASSSPTGSSYNSPLHF.

The chain combines TRBV9 with TRBJ1-2; 9 bases agree with TRBD1. Germline CDR1 is SGDLS and CDR2 is YYNGEE. Trimming removed 0 bases from V and 5 bases from J; junction bases left unmatched: 2. The CDR3 is made up of 14 amino acids. CDR3: CASSVGTGDYGYTF. DNA of the CDR3: TGTGCCAGCAGCGTAGGGACAGGGGATTATGGCTACACCTTC.

The V gene is TRBV15, the J gene TRBJ2-2; D gene ambiguous. Trimming pared 3 bases from V and 8 bases from J, leaving 7 bases between. Germline V lookup: CDR1 LNHNV, CDR2 YYDKDF (reference sequence). This CDR3 spans 12 amino acids. In DNA form, the CDR3 reads TGTGCCACCAGCAGGTGGCAGGGGGAGCTGTTTTTT. This translates into CATSRWQGELFF.

The rearrangement links TRBV7-2 to TRBJ1-2; tentative D call: TRBD1 (6 bases). The V and J ends lost 3 bases and 0 bases respectively, with 8 bases between them. In germline, CDR1 is SGHTA, CDR2 FQGNSA. This CDR3 spans 14 amino acids. The CDR3 region is CASSFGQSNYGYTF. In DNA, the CDR3 is TGTGCCAGCAGCTTCGGACAGTCTAACTATGGCTACACCTTC.

The chain couples TRBV6-5 to TRBJ1-5; 9 nucleotides match TRBD1. Trimming took 2 bases from V and 4 from J; bases not matched to a gene: 6. The CDR3 length is 16 residues. Germline CDR1 MNHEY, CDR2 SVGAGI. The CDR3 spells CASSYAWGQGNQPQHF. CDR3 nucleotide sequence: TGTGCCAGCAGTTACGCCTGGGGACAGGGTAATCAGCCCCAGCATTTT.

CDR3 protein: CASSEYVPLTGELFF. For the CDR3, the DNA is TGTGCCAGCAGTGAATATGTACCGCTTACCGGGGAGCTGTTTTTT. The chain carries TRBV25-1 and TRBJ2-2; D is unresolved. CDR1 is MGHDK and CDR2 is SYGVNS in the germline V gene. This CDR3 contains 15 residues. The V end was cut by 0 bases, the J end by 5 bases, with 10 bases between.

This sequence joins TRBV6-2 or TRBV6-3 and TRBJ1-1; no firm D call. The germline V and J ends were trimmed by 2 bases and 1 base, with 11 bases remaining between them. The germline V gene encodes CDR1 MNHEY and CDR2 SVGEGT. This CDR3 has 15 residues. CDR3 in amino acids: CASSYPTYWNTEAFF. DNA for the CDR3: TGTGCCAGCAGTTACCCGACATACTGGAACACTGAAGCTTTCTTT.

The chain carries TRBV5-1 and TRBJ1-3; 8 bases match TRBD1. The CDR3 totals 16 residues. V was pared by 4 bases and J by 0 bases, with 6 bases of the junction left unmatched. Germline CDR1 is SGHRS and CDR2 is YFSETQ. This CDR3 is CASSGRTGNSGNTIYF. CDR3 DNA: TGCGCCAGCAGCGGAAGGACAGGGAACTCTGGAAACACCATATATTTT.

V and J are TRBV5-1 and TRBJ2-2; TRBD1 matches 12 bases. From germline, CDR1 is SGHRS and CDR2 YFSETQ. The CDR3 runs to 15 residues. After removal of 7 bases from V and 7 bases from J, the junction contained 8 bases not matched to a gene. This chain's CDR3 is CASAGQGASHGELFF. CDR3 nucleotides: TGCGCCAGCGCGGGACAGGGGGCGAGCCACGGGGAGCTGTTTTTT. The full variable domain, its missing parts supplied by reference TRBV5-1 and TRBJ2-2, is KAGVTQTPRYLIKTRGQQVTLSCSPISGHRSVSWYQQTPGQGLQFLFEYFSETQRNKGNFPGRFSGRQFSNSRSEMNVSTLELGDSALYLCASAGQGASHGELFFGEGSRLTVL.

The chain combines TRBV6-2 or TRBV6-3 with TRBJ2-7; no clear D gene. Germline-derived CDR1 and CDR2 are MNHEY and SVGEGT. The V and J ends lost 0 bases and 2 bases respectively, with 2 bases between them. This CDR3 has 12 residues. CDR3: CASSYSPYEQYF. For the CDR3, the DNA is TGTGCCAGCAGTTACTCCCCCTACGAGCAGTACTTC.

V usage is TRBV19 and J usage is TRBJ1-5; 7 bases map to TRBD1. The CDR3 contains 13 residues. Germline assignment: CDR1 LNHDA and CDR2 SQIVND (reference sequence). Trimming cost V 5 bases and J 3 bases; bases outside gene matches: 1. The CDR3 sequence: CASSGQVNQPQHF. The CDR3, as DNA: TGTGCCAGTAGTGGACAGGTCAATCAGCCCCAGCATTTT.

The V call is TRBV11-3, the J call TRBJ2-6; 7 bases are a match to TRBD2. The CDR3 covers 16 residues. V lost 4 bases and J lost 6; bases outside the gene matches: 9. CDR1 and CDR2 (germline): SGHNT, YENEEA. This CDR3 reads CASSSEVGGTANVLTF. The CDR3 nucleotides read TGTGCCAGCAGCTCAGAGGTGGGGGGGACGGCCAACGTCCTGACTTTC.

V usage is TRBV13 and J usage is TRBJ1-1; TRBD1 agrees at 11 bases. This CDR3 has 16 amino acids. The V gene end was trimmed by 5 bases and the J gene end by 5 bases; junction bases not matched to a gene: 10. CDR1 is PRHDT and CDR2 is FYEKMQ in the germline V gene (reference sequence). CDR3 region: CASSQWTGGDWTEAFF. The CDR3 coding sequence is TGTGCCAGCAGCCAGTGGACAGGGGGCGATTGGACTGAAGCTTTCTTT.

The chain has TRBV4-1 and TRBJ1-5; TRBD1 aligns across 7 bases. This CDR3 has 15 residues. Germline assignment: CDR1 MGHRA and CDR2 YSYEKL. After removal of 1 base from V and 2 bases from J, the junction contained 2 bases not matched to a gene. In nucleotides, the CDR3 is TGCGCCAGCAGCCAAGTTACAGGGGGCAATCAGCCCCAGCATTTT. This sequence encodes CASSQVTGGNQPQHF.

The chain has TRBV5-4 and TRBJ2-5, with D tentatively TRBD1 (6 bases). CDR1 is SGHNT and CDR2 is YYREEE in the germline V gene (reference sequence). V shed 2 bases and J shed 5 bases, with 10 bases lying between them. The CDR3 is made up of 13 amino acids. Here the CDR3 DNA reads TGTGCCAGCAGCTTACAGGGTGTGGAGACCCAGTACTTC. This gives the protein CASSLQGVETQYF.

The J gene is TRBJ1-4, the V gene TRBV5-1, with unresolved D. V was trimmed by 2 bases and J by 7 bases, leaving 12 bases between them. CDR3 length equals 14 residues. Germline loops: CDR1 SGHRS, CDR2 YFSETQ. This chain's CDR3 is CASSFSDMSEKLFF. The DNA for the CDR3 is TGCGCCAGCAGCTTCTCTGACATGAGTGAAAAACTGTTTTTT.

In its sample, this clone ranks as medium-sized. This chain uses TRBV11-2 with TRBJ1-4; the D gene is possibly TRBD1 (6 bases). The germline CDR1 and CDR2 sequences are SGHAT and FQNNGV. This CDR3 is built from 16 residues. V was shortened by 3 bases and J by 8 bases, with 19 bases between the two germline ends. CDR3: CASSFGHRVHTEKLFF. The CDR3 coding sequence is TGTGCCAGCAGCTTTGGCCACAGGGTTCACACAGAAAAACTGTTTTTT.

The chain couples TRBV11-2 to TRBJ2-1; 9 positions agree with TRBD2. The V gene's germline CDR1 is SGHAT and CDR2 FQNNGV. The junction had 16 bases not matched to a gene; V was cut back by 3 bases and J by 7 bases. The CDR3 consists of 18 residues. CDR3 region: CASSFGLVAGGPGNEQFF. The CDR3 DNA sequence: TGTGCCAGCAGCTTTGGTCTAGTGGCGGGGGGGCCTGGTAATGAGCAGTTCTTC.

The chain carries TRBV20-1 and TRBJ2-2; D is unresolved. CDR3 length: 11 residues. The germline V gene encodes CDR1 DFQATT and CDR2 SNEGSKA (reference sequence). V gave up 7 bases and J gave up 7 bases, with 10 bases separating them. The CDR3 region is CSVAVVGELFF. The CDR3 region has the DNA TGCAGTGTCGCGGTGGTCGGGGAGCTGTTTTTT.